This T cell receptor (beta chain) was sequenced during a study of blood T cells in healthy people across ages. Study in general: With template switching, about one barcoded beta molecule was captured per two T cells.

A J-beta primer mix and a sample-barcoded 5' primer were used in a second PCR of about 7 to 12 cycles. TCRdb reprocessed the 5' RACE reads with MiXCR, giving one entry per CDR3 protein. The sample has around 1,500,000 distinct CDR3 sequences; under 30% are singletons. The V end lost 1 base, the J end lost 5 bases, and 14 bases lay between the germline ends. The germline CDR1 and CDR2 sequences are LGHNA and YNFKEQ. This CDR3 contains 16 residues. This clonotype was picked up a small number of times. Drawing of peripheral blood yielded about 9.6 milliliters from each donor. PBMCs were isolated at a quantity of at least 6.5 million per sample.

The specimen sequenced was blood. The origin of this receptor is a woman in her twenties or thirties in good health. The rearrangement links TRBV4-2 to TRBJ1-4, with a weak D call TRBD1 (5 bases). The chain's CDR3 is CASSQGDRNRNEKLFF. CDR3 DNA: TGTGCCAGCAGCCAAGGGGACCGGAACAGAAATGAAAAACTGTTTTTT.